These T cell receptor beta chains were read from a single sample in a study of CD8 T cells in ankylosing spondylitis. TCRdb itself ran the 5' RACE reads through MiXCR, one entry per CDR3 protein. The table has hundreds of thousands of distinct CDR3 sequences, 20% seen once; the top ten hold 3.5%. Sequenced material: blood, either unsorted or a sorted T cell fraction (not recorded which). Receptor source: a female donor with ankylosing spondylitis or in good health (not recorded which). The CDR3 runs from the conserved cysteine through the conserved F or W. D genes are given only for firm matches. A clone size is listed for some rows: how often the clone was seen (once, few, many), or a class if it is expanded.

clone_size	d_call	v_call	j_call	cdr3_nt	cdr3_aa
many	-	TRBV12-3/TRBV12-4	TRBJ2-7	TGTGCCAGCAGTTGGTTGGGGAACGAGCAGTACTTC	CASSWLGNEQYF
-	TRBD2	TRBV6-1	TRBJ2-5	TGTGCCAGCAGCGGCTGGACTAGCGGGGGCCAAGAGACCCAGTACTTC	CASSGWTSGGQETQYF
many	-	TRBV7-9	TRBJ2-1	TGTGCCAGCAGCTCCCAGGGATACAATGAGCAGTTCTTC	CASSSQGYNEQFF
few	TRBD1	TRBV12-3/TRBV12-4	TRBJ1-5	TGTGCCAGCAGTTTACTAGGACAGGGAGGGGTCCAGCCCCAGCATTTT	CASSLLGQGGVQPQHF
once	-	TRBV20-1	TRBJ1-5	TGCAGTGCTAGGGGAGCGGGGGGCTTTATCCAGCCCCAGCATTTT	CSARGAGGFIQPQHF
-	-	TRBV5-4	TRBJ2-1	TGTGCCAGCTCGGGGGCCTACACTGACAATGAGCAGTTCTTC	CASSGAYTDNEQFF
-	-	TRBV6-1	TRBJ2-1	TGTGCCAGCACCCCCCGACGGACGGTAAATGAGCAGTTCTTC	CASTPRRTVNEQFF
-	-	TRBV20-1	TRBJ2-3	TGCAGTGCTAGAGATGCCAGGGCGGCAGATACGCAGTATTTT	CSARDARAADTQYF
few	-	TRBV4-1	TRBJ2-2	TGCGCCAGCAGCCCAATTCTTAGGAACCCCGGGGAGCTGTTTTTT	CASSPILRNPGELFF
few	-	TRBV7-2	TRBJ2-5	TGTGCCAGCAGCTTAGTCGGGGGCCTGGTAGGAGAGACCCAGTACTTC	CASSLVGGLVGETQYF
many	-	TRBV5-1	TRBJ2-6	TGTGCCAGCAGCTTTTCTGGGGCCAACGTCCTGACTTTC	CASSFSGANVLTF
-	-	TRBV12-3/TRBV12-4	TRBJ1-5	TGTGCCAGCAGTTTAGCGGCCGAAACCAGCAATCAGCCCCAGCATTTT	CASSLAAETSNQPQHF
few	TRBD1	TRBV11-2	TRBJ2-2	TGTGCCAGCAGCTCCTCGTACAGGGGTGTCAACACCGGGGAGCTGTTTTTT	CASSSSYRGVNTGELFF
-	-	TRBV6-2/TRBV6-3	TRBJ2-1	TGTGCCAGCAGTTCTATAGGACGCTACAATGAGCAGTTCTTC	CASSSIGRYNEQFF
-	TRBD1	TRBV20-1	TRBJ2-7	TGCAGCGCGGGGACAGGAGATTACGAGCAGTACTTC	CSAGTGDYEQYF
-	-	TRBV7-2	TRBJ1-2	TGTGCCAGCAGCTTAGAGATTGGCTACACCTTC	CASSLEIGYTF
-	-	TRBV15	TRBJ1-3	TGTGCCACCAGCAGGGAACCGACTACTGGAAACACCATATATTTT	CATSREPTTGNTIYF
-	-	TRBV4-2	TRBJ1-4	TGTGCCAGCAGCCAGGAGTGGGGAGGAACTAATGAAAAACTGTTTTTT	CASSQEWGGTNEKLFF
-	-	TRBV10-2	TRBJ2-7	TGCGCCAGCAAAGACTCCAGGGTAAACGAGCAGTACTTC	CASKDSRVNEQYF
-	-	TRBV6-1	TRBJ2-7	TGTGCCAGCAGTCTGGACCGACCGGCCTGGTCCTACGAGCAGTACTTC	CASSLDRPAWSYEQYF
-	-	TRBV11-2	TRBJ1-6	TGTGCCAGCAGCTTAAAGCAGGGACCTTCTTATTCACCCCTCCACTTT	CASSLKQGPSYSPLHF
few	-	TRBV2	TRBJ2-1	TGTGCCAGCAGTGCCAGGACTATTCGTGAGCAGTTCTTC	CASSARTIREQFF
many	TRBD1	TRBV12-3/TRBV12-4	TRBJ1-2	TGTGCCAGCAGTTTTGGGACAGTAGACTATGGCTACACCTTC	CASSFGTVDYGYTF
many	TRBD2	TRBV29-1	TRBJ2-3	TGCAGCGCCGGGACTAGCGGACAAGATACGCAGTATTTT	CSAGTSGQDTQYF
many	-	TRBV20-1	TRBJ1-1	TGCAGTGCTAGAGACGCAGGGCCCACTGAAGCTTTCTTT	CSARDAGPTEAFF
many	TRBD1	TRBV12-5	TRBJ2-7	TGTGCTAGTGGTGGTCCGGGACAGGGAGCCGAGCAGTACTTC	CASGGPGQGAEQYF
few	-	TRBV7-2	TRBJ2-7	TGTGCCAGCAGCTTAGGGTTCGGACTCTCCTACGAGCAGTACTTC	CASSLGFGLSYEQYF
-	TRBD2	TRBV29-1	TRBJ2-5	TGCAGCGTTGTTGGCGGGGAGGGTGGAGAGACCCAGTACTTC	CSVVGGEGGETQYF
few	TRBD2	TRBV7-8	TRBJ2-1	TGTGCCAGCAGCTCTAGCGGGAAGGACTACAATGAGCAGTTCTTC	CASSSSGKDYNEQFF
-	-	TRBV5-6	TRBJ2-3	TGTGCCAGCAGCTTGGAGGCCGTCACAGATACGCAGTATTTT	CASSLEAVTDTQYF
-	-	TRBV20-1	TRBJ1-1	TGCAGTGCTATAGGGGATTGGGGGGAAGCTTTCTTT	CSAIGDWGEAFF
-	TRBD1	TRBV6-5	TRBJ1-5	TGTGCCAGCAGTTACGCGGGGACAGGGGTAGCCAATCAGCCCCAGCATTTT	CASSYAGTGVANQPQHF
-	-	TRBV4-3	TRBJ2-7	TGCGCCAGCAGCCCCCCTCTCTGGCAGGGGTACGAGCAGTACTTC	CASSPPLWQGYEQYF
-	TRBD1	TRBV6-1	TRBJ2-7	TGTGCCAGCAGTGCAGGGACAGCCACGACGTACGAGCAGTACTTC	CASSAGTATTYEQYF
few	-	TRBV28	TRBJ1-1	TGTGCCAGCAGGCTTGGGGGCACTGAAGCTTTCTTT	CASRLGGTEAFF
-	-	TRBV5-1	TRBJ2-3	TGCGCCAGCAGCTACGGGACACCTAGCACAGATACGCAGTATTTT	CASSYGTPSTDTQYF
few	-	TRBV10-3	TRBJ1-3	TGTGCCATCAGCCCGGGACGGGTCGACACCATATATTTT	CAISPGRVDTIYF
-	TRBD1	TRBV7-9	TRBJ2-1	TGTGCCAGCAGCCTCGCTCTCGGGACAGGGGGCGCGGGTGAGCAGTTCTTC	CASSLALGTGGAGEQFF
many	-	TRBV7-2	TRBJ1-2	TGTGCCAGCAGCCAGGACTCCTATGGCTACACCTTC	CASSQDSYGYTF
-	-	TRBV7-3	TRBJ2-6	TGTGCCAGCAGCTTAACTGGGGCCAACGTCCTGACTTTC	CASSLTGANVLTF
few	-	TRBV5-1	TRBJ1-6	TGCGCCAGCAGCTTGGCCGGGGATCCGGCACCCCTCCACTTT	CASSLAGDPAPLHF
-	-	TRBV12-3/TRBV12-4	TRBJ2-4	TGTGCCAGCAGTTTAGGCCAATTAGCCAAAAACATTCAGTACTTC	CASSLGQLAKNIQYF
many	-	TRBV5-1	TRBJ2-7	TGCGCCAGCAGCCCGCAGAGTAACCTCTACGAGCAGTACTTC	CASSPQSNLYEQYF
-	-	TRBV6-1	TRBJ1-2	TGTGCCAGCAGTAGGACAGCCTCTAACTATGGCTACACCTTC	CASSRTASNYGYTF
-	-	TRBV3-1	TRBJ2-5	TGTGCCAGCAGCTCCGAGGGTGGGCGGCAAGAGACCCAGTACTTC	CASSSEGGRQETQYF
few	TRBD2	TRBV9	TRBJ2-5	TGTGCCAGCAGCGTAGTAGCGGGGGAGACCCAGTACTTC	CASSVVAGETQYF
many	-	TRBV7-2	TRBJ2-1	TGTGCCAGCAGCTCCGAACAGGGTACCTACAATGAGCAGTTCTTC	CASSSEQGTYNEQFF
-	-	TRBV7-9	TRBJ2-1	TGTGCCAGCAGCTTAAAGTATCCCTTCAACTCGGGGAATGAGCAGTTCTTC	CASSLKYPFNSGNEQFF
-	TRBD2	TRBV20-1	TRBJ2-3	TGCAGTGCTAGACGCCTAGCGGGCGCGTCAGATACGCAGTATTTT	CSARRLAGASDTQYF
-	TRBD2	TRBV2	TRBJ2-7	TGTGCCAGCAGTGCCGGGACTAGCGTCGCCCTTTACGAGCAGTACTTC	CASSAGTSVALYEQYF
few	TRBD2	TRBV28	TRBJ2-5	TGTGCCAGCAGTTTACCCGGGCTAGCGGGCCTGGAGACCCAGTACTTC	CASSLPGLAGLETQYF
-	TRBD2	TRBV12-3/TRBV12-4	TRBJ2-7	TGTGCCAGCAGTCAGTTAGCGGGGAGCTCCTACGAGCAGTACTTC	CASSQLAGSSYEQYF
-	-	TRBV20-1	TRBJ1-4	TGCAGTGCTAGGGTAGACGGTCCAACTAATGAAAAACTGTTTTTT	CSARVDGPTNEKLFF
few	TRBD2	TRBV7-8	TRBJ2-1	TGTGCCAGCAGCTTAGACGCTAGCGGGAGATGGGGTGGGTTCTTC	CASSLDASGRWGGFF
many	-	TRBV29-1	TRBJ2-1	TGCAGCGTTGCCGCGGTACCAGAGCAGTTCTTC	CSVAAVPEQFF
-	-	TRBV4-3	TRBJ2-7	TGCGCCAGCAGCCATGGACTGGGGACGGTTCAGTACGAGCAGTACTTC	CASSHGLGTVQYEQYF